This entry features one T cell receptor (beta chain) sequence. This sample stems from a study of blood T cell repertoires in COVID-19. The wider study: From T cells, B-cell-depleted T cells, or PBMCs came the material, which was cDNA or gDNA.

With 5 bases clipped from V and 3 bases from J, the junction kept 8 bases outside the gene matches. CDR1 and CDR2 from the germline V gene are SEHNR and FQNEAQ (reference sequence). The CDR3 covers 15 residues. Cohorts were assigned according to the clinical history that participants reported. Per the study methods: Researchers report that nucleated cell counts were estimated from reference gene primer amplification. Here immunoSEQ multiplex PCR was the method, and the copy in TCRdb shows in-frame clones only, minus some. D and trimming come from the DNA, and the V and J calls and clone size come from that table. The sample carries fewer than 300,000 clones, around 90% recorded once.

This TCR came from a woman aged 25 to 39 who had recovered from COVID-19. This chain uses TRBV7-9 with TRBJ2-7; 9 bases fit TRBD2. Sequences were obtained from PBMCs or T cells enriched from blood (not recorded which). The CDR3 here is CASSQGLAAVYEQYF. The CDR3 region has the DNA TGTGCCAGCAGCCAGGGACTAGCAGCGGTCTACGAGCAGTACTTC.